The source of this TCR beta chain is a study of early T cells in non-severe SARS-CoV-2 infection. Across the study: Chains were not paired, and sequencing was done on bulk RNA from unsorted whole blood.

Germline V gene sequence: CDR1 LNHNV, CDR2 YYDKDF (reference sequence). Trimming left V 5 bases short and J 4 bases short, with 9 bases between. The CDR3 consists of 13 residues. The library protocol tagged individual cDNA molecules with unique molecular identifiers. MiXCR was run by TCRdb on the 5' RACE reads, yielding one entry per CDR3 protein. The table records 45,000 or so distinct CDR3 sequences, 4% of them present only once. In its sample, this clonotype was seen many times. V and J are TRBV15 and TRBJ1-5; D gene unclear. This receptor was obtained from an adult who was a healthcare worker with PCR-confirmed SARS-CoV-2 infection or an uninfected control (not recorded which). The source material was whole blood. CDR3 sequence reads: CATSPGRNQPQHF. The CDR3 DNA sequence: TGTGCCACCAGCCCGGGAAGGAATCAGCCCCAGCATTTT.